This entry concerns a single TCR beta chain. Method: immunoSEQ multiplex PCR; TCRdb's copy keeps in-frame clones and lacks some. The sample records 50,000 to 65,000 clones, around 89% being singletons. The sample comes from a study of OX40 agonist ivuxolimab in advanced cancers. Study details: From about 23 to 85 years was the age range, with a mean of about 56 years, and 65% to 90% were male.

The CDR3 is 15 amino acids. V gave up 0 bases and J gave up 5 bases, with 13 bases separating them. Germline V CDR1 and CDR2: SNHLY, FYNNEI. The chain recombines TRBV2 with TRBJ2-5; D may correspond to TRBD1 or TRBD2 (5 bases each). The source material was CD4+ or CD8+ T cells sorted from blood, sampled in a trial of the OX40 agonist ivuxolimab. The TCR was taken from an adult with an advanced solid tumor such as melanoma, head and neck, liver or kidney cancer. CDR3 residues: CASSEAGAIGETQYF. The CDR3 DNA sequence: TGTGCCAGCAGTGAAGCCGGGGCCATCGGGGAGACCCAGTACTTC.